These 26 T cell receptor beta chains originate from one sample sequenced in a study of human T cells and chemical hapten exposure (dated by TCRdb to the early 2020s). Library construction relied on RACE. Sequencing relied on a NextSeq 500. The public reads were reanalyzed by TCRdb: fastp trimming at Q25, MiXCR alignment, in-frame beta chains only. Each entry merges the rows of one CDR3 protein and shows their most common DNA and genes. Recorded for this sample are approximately 160,000 distinct CDR3 sequences; around a quarter of them occurred a single time. Together, the top ten hold 2.1% of the sample. Read against the paper, the sample's time point label means: patch test 3, about 24 weeks after DPC sensitization. The treatment or condition label of this sample denotes: therapeutic diphenylcyclopropenone sensitization with weekly scalp DPC. Sequenced material: whole blood, taken in connection with sensitization to the hapten diphenylcyclopropenone (DPC). Receptor source: a woman younger than 30 with alopecia areata. Some clones in this sample may be carry-over from other donors' samples.

In this sample, this clonotype turned up once. The chain joins TRBV4-2 to TRBJ2-6; no definite D call. CDR3 length: 13 amino acids. Germline-derived CDR1 and CDR2 are LGHNA and YNFKEQ. The V end was cut by 8 bases, the J end by 4 bases, with 9 bases between. CDR3 protein: CASRSTGANVLTF. The CDR3 DNA is TGTGCCAGCCGGAGTACAGGGGCCAACGTCCTGACTTTC.

The V gene is TRBV9, the J gene TRBJ2-7; 8 bases line up with TRBD2. The CDR3 has 16 amino acids. The V gene end was trimmed by 1 base and the J gene end by 1 base; junction bases not matched to a gene: 7. The germline gives CDR1 SGDLS, CDR2 YYNGEE. CDR3 nucleotide sequence: TGTGCCAGCAGCGTATCTCCCTCTAGCGGGTCCTACGAGCAGTACTTC. As protein: CASSVSPSSGSYEQYF.

Only one count was recorded for this clonotype. V gene TRBV29-1 combines with J gene TRBJ2-5, with D perhaps matching TRBD1 (6 bases). The germline V gene has CDR1 SQVTM and CDR2 ANQGSEA. This CDR3 is 12 amino acids long. Trimming shortened V by 7 bases and J by 5 bases, and 14 bases separated the two germline ends. The CDR3 sequence is CSANRVGETQYF. As DNA, the CDR3 is TGCAGCGCAAACAGGGTTGGGGAGACCCAGTACTTC.

This chain connects TRBV6-5 to TRBJ2-5, with 8 bases aligning to TRBD2. The CDR3 covers 16 residues. CDR1 is MNHEY and CDR2 is SVGAGI in the germline V gene. After removal of 4 bases from V and 7 bases from J, the junction contained 14 bases not matched to a gene. The CDR3 here is CASSSLKSSGDGTQYF. The CDR3 nucleotides read TGTGCCAGCAGTTCCCTTAAGAGTAGCGGGGATGGGACCCAGTACTTC.

In this sample, this clonotype turned up a few times. V and J are TRBV27 and TRBJ1-5; TRBD1 is a possible D gene (6 bases). Trimming removed 5 bases at V and 4 bases at J, with 15 bases between. There are 15 residues in the CDR3. CDR1 is MNHEY, CDR2 SMNVEV, per germline (reference sequence). The CDR3 region is CASSGTDRRNQPQHF. The CDR3 nucleotides are TGTGCCAGCAGTGGGACCGACAGGCGGAATCAGCCCCAGCATTTT.

This clonotype has a handful of counts. J is TRBJ1-6 and V is TRBV12-3 or TRBV12-4; D remains ambiguous. CDR3 length equals 14 residues. V was trimmed by 7 bases and J by 6 bases, leaving 13 bases between them. CDR3 in DNA: TGTGCCAGCACCCTCGAGGTCCGTAATTCACCCCTCCACTTT. Protein: CASTLEVRNSPLHF.

This clonotype occurred many times. The V and J genes are TRBV2 and TRBJ2-7; D perhaps matches TRBD2 (5 bases). Germline V gene sequence: CDR1 SNHLY, CDR2 FYNNEI. V dropped 4 bases and J dropped 7 bases, with 5 bases sitting between them. The CDR3 totals 10 residues. CDR3: CASSGREQYF. The CDR3 nucleotides read TGTGCCAGCAGTGGGAGGGAGCAGTACTTC. Full variable domain (outside the CDR3, taken from reference TRBV2 and TRBJ2-7): EPEVTQTPSHQVTQMGQEVILRCVPISNHLYFYWYRQILGQKVEFLVSFYNNEISEKSEIFDDQFSVERPDGSNFTLKIRSTKLEDSAMYFCASSGREQYFGPGTRLTVT.

This chain links TRBV2 with TRBJ2-5, with a possible D match to TRBD2 (7 bases). The CDR3 sequence is 14 residues long. The germline CDR1 and CDR2 sequences are SNHLY and FYNNEI. The V gene lost 8 bases and the J gene lost 10 bases, with 23 bases spanning the gap. The CDR3 coding sequence is TGTGCCAGCTCAAAGAGGGGGGGGCTTCAGTTCCAGTACTTC. Translated, it gives CASSKRGGLQFQYF. The entire variable domain, with the rest obtained from reference TRBV2 and TRBJ2-5, is as follows: EPEVTQTPSHQVTQMGQEVILRCVPISNHLYFYWYRQILGQKVEFLVSFYNNEISEKSEIFDDQFSVERPDGSNFTLKIRSTKLEDSAMYFCASSKRGGLQFQYFGPGTRLLVL.

The rearrangement joins TRBV20-1 to TRBJ2-7; D is tentatively TRBD1 or TRBD2 (5 bases each). The germline V gene encodes CDR1 DFQATT and CDR2 SNEGSKA (reference sequence). V lost 5 bases and J 3 bases, leaving 23 bases between the germline ends. This CDR3 spans 16 amino acids. The CDR3 here is CSAPPFRDGDYYEQYF. As DNA, the CDR3 is TGCAGTGCTCCACCGTTCAGGGACGGAGATTACTACGAGCAGTACTTC.

This clonotype was observed a handful of times. The CDR3 region has the DNA TGCAGCGTTGGTCAGTCAGCTAATGAAAAACTGTTTTTT. Translated: CSVGQSANEKLFF. This chain joins TRBV29-1 and TRBJ1-4, with no clear D. Deletions cut 4 bases from V and 3 bases from J, with 9 bases between. This CDR3 has 13 amino acids. CDR1 SQVTM and CDR2 ANQGSEA come from the germline V gene. Filled out from reference TRBV29-1 and TRBJ1-4, the complete variable domain reads SAVISQKPSRDICQRGTSLTIQCQVDSQVTMMFWYRQQPGQSLTLIATANQGSEATYESGFVIDKFPISRPNLTFSTLTVSNMSPEDSSIYLCSVGQSANEKLFFGSGTQLSVL.

In its sample, this clonotype was seen a few times. The V gene is TRBV7-9, the J gene TRBJ2-2; D perhaps matches TRBD1 (6 bases). The CDR3 is 15 amino acids. Germline lookup yields CDR1 SEHNR and CDR2 FQNEAQ (reference sequence). V shed 5 bases and J shed 6 bases, with 16 bases lying between them. The DNA of the CDR3 is TGTGCCAGCAGCCCTACTAGTGGGGGCTCCGGGGAGCTGTTTTTT. Encoded protein: CASSPTSGGSGELFF.

This clonotype has just a few counts. V is TRBV6-6 and J is TRBJ1-1; 9 nucleotides align to TRBD1. V shed 6 bases and J 4 bases; nucleotides not matched to a gene: 9. Looked up from germline, CDR1 is MNHNY and CDR2 is SVGAGI (reference sequence). The CDR3 has 15 amino acids. Here the CDR3 reads CASSPRTGGVTEAFF. The CDR3 nucleotides are TGTGCCAGCAGCCCAAGAACAGGGGGCGTCACTGAAGCTTTCTTT.

The V and J genes are TRBV15 and TRBJ2-7; D is perhaps TRBD1 or TRBD2 (7 bases each). Trimming pared 1 base from V and 4 bases from J, leaving 11 bases between. This CDR3 is built from 14 residues. The germline V gene has CDR1 LNHNV and CDR2 YYDKDF (reference sequence). CDR3 amino acids: CATSRARGGYEQYF. Written as DNA, the CDR3 is TGTGCCACCAGCAGAGCCAGGGGGGGATACGAGCAGTACTTC. The full variable domain, in which reference TRBV15 and TRBJ2-7 provide the parts outside the CDR3, is DAMVIQNPRYQVTQFGKPVTLSCSQTLNHNVMYWYQQKSSQAPKLLFHYYDKDFNNEADTPDNFQSRRPNTSFCFLDIRSPGLGDTAMYLCATSRARGGYEQYFGPGTRLTVT.

There are a few counts of this clonotype. The chain couples TRBV11-2 to TRBJ1-3, with 8 bases matching TRBD1. This CDR3 contains 14 residues. J lost 2 bases, V lost 5 bases, and 2 bases had no gene match. The germline V gene encodes CDR1 SGHAT and CDR2 FQNNGV. The DNA of the CDR3 is TGTGCCAGCAGCCGGACAGGGCCTGGAAACACCATATATTTT. Translated, it gives CASSRTGPGNTIYF.

This clonotype was observed a handful of times. This rearrangement joins TRBV20-1 to TRBJ2-5, with D perhaps matching TRBD1 (5 bases). The germline gives CDR1 DFQATT, CDR2 SNEGSKA (reference sequence). The CDR3 has 16 residues. The V and J ends lost 0 bases and 2 bases respectively, with 16 bases between them. The CDR3 loop is CSARDSYQYRQETQYF. CDR3 DNA: TGCAGTGCTAGAGATTCTTACCAATACAGGCAAGAGACCCAGTACTTC.

The chain recombines TRBV10-3 with TRBJ2-7, with D perhaps assigned TRBD1 or TRBD2 (5 bases each). V shed 10 bases and J shed 2 bases, with 12 bases lying between them. The CDR3 is 12 amino acids. The germline V gene has CDR1 ENHRY and CDR2 SYGVKD. CDR3 nucleotides: TGTGCCACCGGGGCAGGGCCCTACGAGCAGTACTTC. Translation gives CATGAGPYEQYF.

This chain uses TRBV5-6 with TRBJ1-5, with D maybe TRBD1 (5 bases). The CDR3 has 14 amino acids. Between the trimmed V and J ends, which lost 0 bases and 14 bases, there was a span of 18 bases. The V gene's germline CDR1 is SGHDT and CDR2 YYEEEE. The DNA for the CDR3 is TGTGCCAGCAGCTTGGGGCTAGGGACGGGGAGTGAGCATTTT. Its protein is CASSLGLGTGSEHF.

V and J are TRBV4-3 and TRBJ2-1; a weak D match, TRBD1 (5 bases). Per the germline V gene, CDR1 is LGHNA and CDR2 is YSLEER. The CDR3 is made up of 15 amino acids. V gave up 0 bases and J gave up 2 bases, with 8 bases separating them. The CDR3 reads CASSQDRVAYNEQFF. CDR3 nucleotides: TGCGCCAGCAGCCAAGACAGGGTCGCCTACAATGAGCAGTTCTTC.

The J gene is TRBJ2-7, the V gene TRBV20-1, with D perhaps assigned TRBD1 or TRBD2 (6 bases each). The V end was cut by 2 bases, the J end by 5 bases, with 13 bases between. The CDR3 runs 13 residues. Per germline, CDR1 DFQATT and CDR2 SNEGSKA (reference sequence). CDR3 bases: TGCAGTGCTAGATGGGGGGCTGTGGACGAGCAGTACTTC. The encoded protein is CSARWGAVDEQYF.

The CDR3 bases are TGCAGTGCTAGAGTAGCAGGGTTGGGCAATGAGCAGTTCTTC. This codes for CSARVAGLGNEQFF. The chain recombines TRBV20-1 with TRBJ2-1; D possibly corresponds to TRBD1 (5 bases). Trimming took 1 base from V and 6 from J, leaving 13 bases between them. The germline V gene encodes CDR1 DFQATT and CDR2 SNEGSKA (reference sequence). The CDR3 runs 14 residues.

This clonotype has more than one count but fewer than ten. V is TRBV3-1 and J is TRBJ1-5, with D hard to call. V lost 1 base, J lost 5 bases, and 12 bases lay in between. CDR1 is LGHDT and CDR2 is YNNKEL in the germline V gene (reference sequence). The CDR3 contains 15 residues. DNA for the CDR3: TGTGCCAGCAGCCAAGCTTGGGGTGTTCATCAGCCCCAGCATTTT. This gives the protein CASSQAWGVHQPQHF.

The genes are TRBV12-3 or TRBV12-4 and TRBJ2-2, with D perhaps TRBD2 (6 bases). Trimming cost V 5 bases and J 4 bases, with 11 bases left between them. The CDR3 is 14 amino acids. CDR3 sequence reads: CASSRAGGTGELFF. The CDR3 DNA sequence: TGTGCCAGCAGTCGCGCCGGGGGCACCGGGGAGCTGTTTTTT.

This clonotype has just a few counts. The J gene is TRBJ2-7, the V gene TRBV29-1; D uncertain. This CDR3 is 11 amino acids long. Germline V CDR1 and CDR2: SQVTM, ANQGSEA. V shed 6 bases and J shed 6 bases, with 12 bases lying between them. The chain's CDR3 is CSVALGPEQYF. The CDR3 DNA is TGCAGCGTAGCCTTGGGTCCCGAGCAGTACTTC.

This clonotype has more than one count but fewer than ten. J is TRBJ2-3 and V is TRBV11-2; perhaps TRBD2 as D (5 bases). The CDR3 totals 15 residues. CDR1 is SGHAT and CDR2 is FQNNGV in the germline V gene. V lost 6 bases, J lost 0 bases, and 13 bases lay in between. Here the CDR3 reads CASSDPSRSTDTQYF. The DNA for the CDR3 is TGTGCCAGCAGTGATCCTAGCCGTAGCACAGATACGCAGTATTTT.

In this sample, this clonotype turned up a few times. V usage is TRBV2 and J usage is TRBJ2-7, with TRBD1 matching over 7 bases. The CDR3 length is 15 residues. CDR1 and CDR2 (germline): SNHLY, FYNNEI. V lost 3 bases to trimming and J lost 7 bases; unmatched junction nucleotides: 12. The CDR3: CASSDPTGTVSEQYF. CDR3 nucleotide sequence: TGTGCCAGCAGTGACCCCACCGGGACAGTAAGTGAGCAGTACTTC.

The chain recombines TRBV5-1 with TRBJ1-1; D not resolved. The germline CDR1 and CDR2 sequences are SGHRS and YFSETQ. The germline V and J ends were trimmed by 0 bases and 8 bases, with 8 bases remaining between them. CDR3 length: 12 residues. The CDR3: CASSLGRKEAFF. In DNA, the CDR3 is TGCGCCAGCAGCTTGGGACGTAAGGAAGCTTTCTTT.